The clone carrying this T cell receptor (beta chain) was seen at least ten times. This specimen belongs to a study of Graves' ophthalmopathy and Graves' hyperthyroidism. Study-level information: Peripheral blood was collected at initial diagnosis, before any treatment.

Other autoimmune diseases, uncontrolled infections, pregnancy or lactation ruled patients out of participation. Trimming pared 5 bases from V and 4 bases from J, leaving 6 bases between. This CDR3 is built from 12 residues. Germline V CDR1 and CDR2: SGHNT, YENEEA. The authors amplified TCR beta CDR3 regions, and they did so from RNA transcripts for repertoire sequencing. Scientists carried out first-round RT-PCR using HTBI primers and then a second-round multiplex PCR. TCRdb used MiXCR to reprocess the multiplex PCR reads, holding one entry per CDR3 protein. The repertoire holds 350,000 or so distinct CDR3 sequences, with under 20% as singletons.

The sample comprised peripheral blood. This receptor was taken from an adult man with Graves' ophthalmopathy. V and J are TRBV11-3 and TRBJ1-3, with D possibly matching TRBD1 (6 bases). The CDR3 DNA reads TGTGCCAGCAGCCAGGGGGGAAACACCATATATTTT. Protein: CASSQGGNTIYF.